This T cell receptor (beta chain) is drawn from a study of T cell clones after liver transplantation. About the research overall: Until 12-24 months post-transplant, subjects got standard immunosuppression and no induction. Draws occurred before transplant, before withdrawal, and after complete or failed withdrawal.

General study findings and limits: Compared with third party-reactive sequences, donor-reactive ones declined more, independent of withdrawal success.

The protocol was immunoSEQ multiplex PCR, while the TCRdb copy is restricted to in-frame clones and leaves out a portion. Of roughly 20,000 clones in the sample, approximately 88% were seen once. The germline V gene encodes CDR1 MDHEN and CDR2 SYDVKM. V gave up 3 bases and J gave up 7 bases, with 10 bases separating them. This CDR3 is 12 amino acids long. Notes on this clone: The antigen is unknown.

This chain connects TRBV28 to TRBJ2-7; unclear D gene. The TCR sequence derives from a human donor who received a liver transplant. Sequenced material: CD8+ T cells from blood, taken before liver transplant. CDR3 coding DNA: TGTGCCAGCAGTTTCACTCTGGGGGAGCAGTACTTC. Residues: CASSFTLGEQYF.